The next 2 T cell receptor beta chains were all read from a single sample in a study of blood T cell repertoires in COVID-19. Data came from immunoSEQ multiplex PCR; TCRdb stores just in-frame clones and leaves some out. The sample gives 300,000 to 400,000 clones, roughly 89% of which show up once; roughly 3.3% is in the top ten. Material: peripheral blood. These receptor sequences come from a woman aged 18-29 years who had recovered from COVID-19.

The chain couples TRBV5-1 to TRBJ2-2; no definite D call. The germline CDR1 and CDR2 sequences are SGHRS and YFSETQ. V was pared by 1 base and J by 8 bases, with 18 bases between. The CDR3 covers 16 residues. CDR3 sequence reads: CASSLQPGMSSGELFF. CDR3 DNA sequence: TGCGCCAGCAGCTTGCAACCGGGTATGAGTTCTGGGGAGCTGTTTTTT.

V usage is TRBV11-3 and J usage is TRBJ2-2, with D possibly TRBD1 on 6 matching bases. Trimming stripped 5 bases from V and 7 bases from J, with 14 bases between. This CDR3 has 14 amino acids. From germline, CDR1 is SGHNT and CDR2 YENEEA. The chain's CDR3 is CASSPRTASGELFF. The CDR3 region has the DNA TGTGCCAGCAGCCCTCGGACAGCTAGCGGGGAGCTGTTTTTT.